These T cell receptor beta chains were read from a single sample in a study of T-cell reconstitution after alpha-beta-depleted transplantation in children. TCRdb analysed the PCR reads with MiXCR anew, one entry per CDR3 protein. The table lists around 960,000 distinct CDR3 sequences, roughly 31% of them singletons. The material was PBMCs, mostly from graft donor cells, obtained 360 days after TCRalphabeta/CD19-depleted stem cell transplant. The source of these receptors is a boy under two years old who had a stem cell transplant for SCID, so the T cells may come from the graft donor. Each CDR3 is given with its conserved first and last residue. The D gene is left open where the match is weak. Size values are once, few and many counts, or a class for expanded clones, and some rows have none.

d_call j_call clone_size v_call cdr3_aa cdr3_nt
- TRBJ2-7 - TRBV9 CASSVGAEVLYEQYF TGTGCCAGCAGCGTAGGGGCGGAGGTATTGTACGAGCAGTACTTC
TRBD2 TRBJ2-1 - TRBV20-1 CSASNGGGHEQFF TGCAGTGCTAGTAACGGGGGGGGACATGAGCAGTTCTTC
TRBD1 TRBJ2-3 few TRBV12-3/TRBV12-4 CASSGTGAHMDTQYF TGTGCCAGCAGCGGGACAGGGGCCCATATGGATACGCAGTATTTT
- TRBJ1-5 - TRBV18 CASSPMAWGMSGPQHF TGTGCCAGCTCACCAATGGCCTGGGGAATGAGTGGGCCCCAGCATTTT
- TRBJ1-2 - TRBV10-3 CAISGGDLNYGYTF TGTGCCATCAGTGGGGGAGATCTCAACTATGGCTACACCTTC
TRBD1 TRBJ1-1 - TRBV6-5 CATRYRGGTEAFF TGTGCCACCAGATACAGGGGGGGCACTGAAGCTTTCTTT
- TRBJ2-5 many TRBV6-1 CASGRGLRKETQYF TGTGCCAGCGGCCGCGGATTACGTAAAGAGACCCAGTACTTC
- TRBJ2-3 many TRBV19 CASSRGPDTQYF TGTGCCAGTAGTAGAGGGCCAGATACGCAGTATTTT
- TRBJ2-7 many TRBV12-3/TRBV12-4 CASSPHRSEQYF TGTGCCAGCAGTCCTCACAGGAGCGAGCAGTACTTC
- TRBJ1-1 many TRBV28 CASSSRQALNTEAFF TGTGCCAGCAGTTCTCGACAGGCCTTGAACACTGAAGCTTTCTTT
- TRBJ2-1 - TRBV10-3 CAISSEYEQFF TGTGCCATCAGTTCTGAGTATGAGCAGTTCTTC
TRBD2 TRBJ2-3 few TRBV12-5 CASGLLVRPRGADTQYF TGTGCTAGTGGTCTACTCGTCAGACCTCGGGGGGCAGATACGCAGTATTTT
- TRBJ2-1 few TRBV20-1 CSAIHTYNEQFF TGCAGTGCAATTCATACGTACAATGAGCAGTTCTTC
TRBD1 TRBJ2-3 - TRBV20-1 CSAGETGWKDTQYF TGCAGTGCCGGGGAGACAGGGTGGAAAGATACGCAGTATTTT
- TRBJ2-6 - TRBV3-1 CASSQDQSSGANVLTF TGTGCCAGCAGCCAAGACCAAAGCTCTGGGGCCAACGTCCTGACTTTC
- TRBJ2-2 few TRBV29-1 CSVYTGELFF TGCAGCGTGTACACCGGGGAGCTGTTTTTT
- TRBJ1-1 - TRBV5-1 CASSLAGRTNTEAFF TGCGCCAGCAGCTTGGCCGGGAGAACGAACACTGAAGCTTTCTTT
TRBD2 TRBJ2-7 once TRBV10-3 CAISSGGLYEQYF TGTGCCATCAGCAGCGGGGGGCTGTACGAGCAGTACTTC
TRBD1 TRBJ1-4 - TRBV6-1 CASSPPPGQGKPNEKLFF TGTGCCAGCAGCCCCCCACCGGGACAGGGTAAACCTAATGAAAAACTGTTTTTT
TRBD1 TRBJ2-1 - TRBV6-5 CASSYSGGQDGEQFF TGTGCCAGCAGTTACTCAGGAGGACAGGATGGTGAGCAGTTCTTC
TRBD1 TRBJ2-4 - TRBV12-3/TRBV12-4 CASSATGQTPKNIQYF TGTGCCAGCAGTGCTACGGGACAGACCCCTAAAAACATTCAGTACTTC
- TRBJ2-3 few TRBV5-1 CASSLEYDTQYF TGCGCCAGCAGCTTGGAGTACGATACGCAGTATTTT
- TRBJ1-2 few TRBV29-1 CSVNSLVYGYTF TGCAGCGTTAATTCCCTCGTCTATGGCTACACCTTC
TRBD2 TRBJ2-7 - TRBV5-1 CASNSRTSGAYEQYF TGCGCCAGCAACTCAAGGACTAGCGGAGCCTACGAGCAGTACTTC
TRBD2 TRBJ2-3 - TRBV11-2 CASSRTSGGPIGTTDTQYF TGTGCCAGCAGCAGAACTAGCGGGGGGCCCATCGGCACGACAGATACGCAGTATTTT
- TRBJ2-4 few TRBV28 CASIGLPAKNIQYF TGTGCCAGCATAGGGCTTCCTGCCAAAAACATTCAGTACTTC
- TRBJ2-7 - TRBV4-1 CASSLRAPPYEQYF TGCGCCAGCAGCCTGAGGGCCCCCCCCTACGAGCAGTACTTC